Given below is one T cell receptor (beta chain) in context. Its antigen is unknown. 60 Vbeta and 13 Jbeta primers were used in PCR. Assay used: immunoSEQ multiplex PCR; TCRdb lists only in-frame clones, some missing. The sample yields 50,000 to 65,000 clones, approximately 77% seen once. Donors showed nominal health when sampled, although they likely had unrecorded immune exposures. The data stem from a study of cytomegalovirus exposure and HLA in healthy donors. Looking at the study overall: Ancestry clustering placed around 81% of about 400 genotyped donors in the Caucasian-associated cluster.

Germline V lookup: CDR1 MNHEY, CDR2 SVGAGI. The CDR3 has 16 amino acids. Trimming removed 0 bases from V and 6 bases from J; junction bases left unmatched: 11. Findings of the study overall: One variant, a missense change in DCLRE1C, was linked in a later analysis to TCR beta V- and J-gene trimming.

The rearrangement links TRBV6-5 to TRBJ2-7, with TRBD2 matching 7 bases. The sequence came from a woman aged 18-35 years in good health and CMV-seronegative. Sequencing was carried out using PBMCs. Here the CDR3 DNA reads TGTGCCAGCAGTTACTCGATCGGCGGGAGTTCGGGCGAGCAGTACTTC. Protein product: CASSYSIGGSSGEQYF.